A single T cell receptor (beta chain) is shown here with its context. Original processing notes: Nucleated cell number was recorded as an estimate derived from reference gene primer amplification. TCRdb keeps only in-frame clones here, not all; method: immunoSEQ multiplex PCR. V, J and clone size were drawn from that table, and D and trimming were deduced from the DNA. Here the sample spans some 700,000 clones, about 87% being singletons. From germline, CDR1 is SGHRS and CDR2 YFSETQ. Trimming took 3 bases from V and 3 from J, leaving 12 bases between them. The CDR3 length is 14 residues. The data derive from a study of blood T cell repertoires in COVID-19.

Specimen: peripheral blood. The V gene is TRBV5-1, the J gene TRBJ1-1; D is ambiguous. This sequence originates from a woman aged 18-30 years with acute or convalescent COVID-19. The CDR3 loop reads CASSYTPADTEAFF. The CDR3 DNA sequence: TGCGCCAGCAGCTACACCCCAGCGGACACTGAAGCTTTCTTT.